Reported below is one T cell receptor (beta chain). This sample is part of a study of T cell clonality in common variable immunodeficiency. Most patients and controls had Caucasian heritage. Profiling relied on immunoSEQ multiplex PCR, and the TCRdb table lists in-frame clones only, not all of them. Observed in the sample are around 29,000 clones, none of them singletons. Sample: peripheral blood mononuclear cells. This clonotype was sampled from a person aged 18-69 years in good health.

CDR3 sequence: CSASTTGYEQPQHF. The CDR3 bases that were read are TGCAGTGCTTCCACGACAGGGTACGAACAGCCC. The rearrangement links TRBV20-1 to TRBJ1-5, with 7 bases aligning to TRBD1. The read halts 3 residues ahead of the CDR3 end, with the missing end drawn from the germline J gene. The J segment lost 7 bases and the V segment lost 5 bases, leaving 11 bases of the junction unmatched. The CDR3 totals 14 residues. CDR1 is DFQATT, CDR2 SNEGSKA, per germline (reference sequence).